This section outlines one T cell receptor (beta chain) sequence together with its context. What it recognizes is unknown. This sample was included in a study of TIL therapy for anti-PD-1-resistant metastatic lung cancer. Study information: Median tumor mutation burden was more than 1.4 mutations per megabase. The study, taken as a whole, reports: This highly selected cohort may not generalize to typical lung cancer patients.

V lost 3 bases and J lost 0, with 8 bases in between. The CDR3 has 13 residues. CDR1 is GTSNPN and CDR2 is SVGIG in the germline V gene (reference sequence). Specified time point: pre-treatment sample, taken before nivolumab and TIL therapy. Adults with stage 4 NSCLC were enrolled in a phase I trial. Sequencing used immunoSEQ v3. TCRdb keeps only in-frame clones here, not all; method: immunoSEQ multiplex PCR. The table shows tens of thousands of clones, with roughly 69% occurring only once. The sequence came from a person between 25 and 80 years old with non-small cell lung cancer. The rearrangement uses TRBV30 and TRBJ1-1; no definite D call. Sequenced material: blood, taken at baseline. The CDR3 DNA is TGTGCCTGGAGATGGAGCTTGAACACTGAAGCTTTCTTT. Translated: CAWRWSLNTEAFF. Drawing the rest from reference TRBV30 and TRBJ1-1, the complete variable domain is SQTIHQWPATLVQPVGSPLSLECTVEGTSNPNLYWYRQAAGRGLQLLFYSVGIGQISSEVPQNLSASRPQDRQFILSSKKLLLSDSGFYLCAWRWSLNTEAFFGQGTRLTVV.